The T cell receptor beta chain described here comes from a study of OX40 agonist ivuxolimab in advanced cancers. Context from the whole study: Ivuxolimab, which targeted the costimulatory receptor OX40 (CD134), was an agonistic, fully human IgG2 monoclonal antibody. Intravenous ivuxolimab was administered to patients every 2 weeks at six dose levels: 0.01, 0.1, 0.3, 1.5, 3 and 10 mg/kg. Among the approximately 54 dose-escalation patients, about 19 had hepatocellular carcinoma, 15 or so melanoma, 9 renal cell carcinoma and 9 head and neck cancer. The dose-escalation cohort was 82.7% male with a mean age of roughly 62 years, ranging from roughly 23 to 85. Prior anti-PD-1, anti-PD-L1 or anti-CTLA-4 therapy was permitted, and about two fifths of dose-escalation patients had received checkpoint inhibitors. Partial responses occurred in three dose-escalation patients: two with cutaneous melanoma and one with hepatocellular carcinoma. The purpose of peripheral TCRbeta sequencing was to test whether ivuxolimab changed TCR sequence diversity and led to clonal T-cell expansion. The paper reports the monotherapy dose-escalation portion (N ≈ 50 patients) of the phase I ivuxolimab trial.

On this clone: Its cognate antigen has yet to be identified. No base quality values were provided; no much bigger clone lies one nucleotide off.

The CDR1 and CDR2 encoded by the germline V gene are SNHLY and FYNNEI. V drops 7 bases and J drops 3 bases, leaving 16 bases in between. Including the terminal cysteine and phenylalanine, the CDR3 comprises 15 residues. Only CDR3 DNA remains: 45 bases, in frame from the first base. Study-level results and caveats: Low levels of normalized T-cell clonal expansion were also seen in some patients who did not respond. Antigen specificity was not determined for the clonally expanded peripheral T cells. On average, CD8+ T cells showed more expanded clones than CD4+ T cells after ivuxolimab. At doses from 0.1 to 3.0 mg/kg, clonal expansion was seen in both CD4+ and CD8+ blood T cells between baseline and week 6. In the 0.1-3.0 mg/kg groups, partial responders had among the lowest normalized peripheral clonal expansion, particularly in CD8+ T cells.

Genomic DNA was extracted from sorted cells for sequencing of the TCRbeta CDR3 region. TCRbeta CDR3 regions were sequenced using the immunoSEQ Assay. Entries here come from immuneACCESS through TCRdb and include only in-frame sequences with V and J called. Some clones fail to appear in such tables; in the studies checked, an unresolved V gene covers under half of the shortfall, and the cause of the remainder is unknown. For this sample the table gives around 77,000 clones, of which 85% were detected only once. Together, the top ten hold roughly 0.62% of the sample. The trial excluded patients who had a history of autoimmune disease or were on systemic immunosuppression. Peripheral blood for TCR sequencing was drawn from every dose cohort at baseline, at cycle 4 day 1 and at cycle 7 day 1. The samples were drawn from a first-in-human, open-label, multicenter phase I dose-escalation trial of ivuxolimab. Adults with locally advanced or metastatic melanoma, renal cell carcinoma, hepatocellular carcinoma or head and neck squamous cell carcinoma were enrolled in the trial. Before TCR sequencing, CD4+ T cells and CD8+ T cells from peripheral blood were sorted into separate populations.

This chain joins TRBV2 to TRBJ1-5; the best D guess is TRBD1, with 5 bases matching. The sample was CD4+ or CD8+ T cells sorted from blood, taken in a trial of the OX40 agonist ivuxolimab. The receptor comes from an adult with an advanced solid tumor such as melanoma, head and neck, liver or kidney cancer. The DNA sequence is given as TGTGCCAGCAAAAGGTGGGGGTTAGACAATCAGCCCCAGCATTTT. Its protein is CASKRWGLDNQPQHF.